This TCR beta chain emerged from a study of blood T cell repertoires in COVID-19. Study information: Researchers got acute and convalescent COVID-19 samples from the United States, Italy and Spain. Sample material is recorded as cDNA or gDNA derived from T cells, B-cell-depleted T cells, or PBMCs.

As originally analysed: Nucleated cell counts were estimated from reference gene primer amplification. Produced via immunoSEQ multiplex PCR; TCRdb's table is partial and in-frame only. V and J calls and clone size come straight from that table; D and trimming were deduced from the DNA. Of 150,000 to 200,000 clones in the sample, around 90% were seen once. Germline CDR1 SNHLY, CDR2 FYNNEI. CDR3 length: 11 residues. Trimming pared 8 bases from V and 9 bases from J, leaving 13 bases between. The material sequenced was peripheral blood. This TCR was sampled from a man aged 45-65 years who had recovered from COVID-19. The chain has TRBV2 and TRBJ1-2; no firm D call. The CDR3: CASRWSESYTF. The CDR3 DNA reads as TGTGCCAGCCGATGGAGTGAGAGCTACACCTTC.